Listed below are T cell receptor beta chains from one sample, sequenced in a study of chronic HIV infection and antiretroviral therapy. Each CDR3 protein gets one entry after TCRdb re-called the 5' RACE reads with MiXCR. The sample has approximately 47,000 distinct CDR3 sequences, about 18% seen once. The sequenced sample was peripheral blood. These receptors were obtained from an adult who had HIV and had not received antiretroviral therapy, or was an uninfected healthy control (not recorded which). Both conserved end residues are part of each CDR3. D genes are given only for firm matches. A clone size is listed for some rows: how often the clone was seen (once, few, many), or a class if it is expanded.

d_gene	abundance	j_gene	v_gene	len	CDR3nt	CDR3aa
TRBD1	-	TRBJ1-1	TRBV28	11	TGTGCCAGCAGCCCCAACAGGGGAGCTTTCTTT	CASSPNRGAFF
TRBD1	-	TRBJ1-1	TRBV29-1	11	TGCAGCGTCACCGGGACAGAAGGAGCTTTCTTT	CSVTGTEGAFF
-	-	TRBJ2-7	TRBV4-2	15	TGTGCCAGCAGCCAACCCGGGACCAACTCCTACGAGCAGTACTTC	CASSQPGTNSYEQYF
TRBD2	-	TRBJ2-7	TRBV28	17	TGTGCCAGCAGTTCCCCCCGTACGAGCGGGAGTGGTTACGAGCAGTACTTC	CASSSPRTSGSGYEQYF
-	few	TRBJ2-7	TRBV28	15	TGTGCCAGCAGTGGGGTTACCGCAAAGACCCACGAGCAGTACTTC	CASSGVTAKTHEQYF
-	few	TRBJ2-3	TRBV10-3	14	TGTGCCATCAGTCGGGCAGGGAGCACAGATACGCAGTATTTT	CAISRAGSTDTQYF
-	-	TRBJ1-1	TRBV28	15	TGTGCCAGCAGTCCCCCTCCCGGGACATTCCTTTGGGCTTTCTTT	CASSPPPGTFLWAFF
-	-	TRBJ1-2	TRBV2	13	TGTGCCAGCCTACCCAGGGGTCGCGGTGGCTACACCTTC	CASLPRGRGGYTF
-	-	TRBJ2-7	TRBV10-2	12	TGCGCCACTCAAGACTTCGCCTACGAGCAGTACTTC	CATQDFAYEQYF
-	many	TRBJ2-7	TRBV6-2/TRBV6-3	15	TGTGCCAGCAGTTACACTGGATTGTCTACGGTCGAGCAGTACTTC	CASSYTGLSTVEQYF
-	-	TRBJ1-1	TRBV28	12	TGTGCCAGCAGTTTATCGGTAGGAGAAGCTTTCTTT	CASSLSVGEAFF
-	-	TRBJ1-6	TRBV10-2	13	TGCGCCAGTCTAGATACGGGGAATTCACCCCTCCACTTT	CASLDTGNSPLHF
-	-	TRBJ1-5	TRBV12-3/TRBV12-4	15	TGTGCCAGCAGGGAAACCAAGGGGGGCAATCAGCCCCAGCATTTT	CASRETKGGNQPQHF
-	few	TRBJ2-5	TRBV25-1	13	TGTGCCAGCAGTAACCGCGGGATAGAGACCCAGTACTTC	CASSNRGIETQYF